These T cell receptor beta chains were read from a single sample in a study of T-cell memory formation after mild COVID-19. TCRdb redid the calling of the 5' RACE reads with MiXCR, one entry per CDR3 protein. This sample has about 140,000 distinct CDR3 sequences, with about 14% found just once. Sequenced sample: PBMCs or a T cell subset sorted from them (not recorded which). Every receptor here comes from an adult woman who had mild COVID-19 (a few samples of this study predate the infection). Cell type and time point are not known. The CDR3 runs from the conserved cysteine through the conserved F or W. D genes are given only for firm matches. Clone size is not always given. Where it is, it says once, few, many or a class for expanded clones.

d_call,v_call,j_call,clone_size,cdr3_aa,cdr3_nt
-,TRBV27,TRBJ2-7,few,CASSFGGSPPYEQYF,TGTGCCAGCAGTTTCGGGGGCTCCCCCCCCTACGAGCAGTACTTC
-,TRBV24-1,TRBJ2-7,many,CATPGEGRTSYEQYF,TGTGCCACCCCCGGCGAGGGCCGAACCTCCTACGAGCAGTACTTC
-,TRBV4-1,TRBJ2-3,-,CASRSVAVADTQYF,TGCGCCAGCAGGTCTGTGGCTGTGGCAGATACGCAGTATTTT
-,TRBV30,TRBJ2-7,-,CAWSVVPHDESYEQYF,TGTGCCTGGAGTGTAGTCCCCCACGATGAATCCTACGAGCAGTACTTC
-,TRBV29-1,TRBJ2-3,-,CSVDTPHTDTQYF,TGCAGCGTTGATACCCCTCACACAGATACGCAGTATTTT
-,TRBV13,TRBJ2-5,many,CASSSKTTQETQYF,TGTGCCAGCAGCTCTAAGACTACCCAAGAGACCCAGTACTTC
-,TRBV3-1,TRBJ2-3,-,CASSPGTRGGTDTQYF,TGTGCCAGCAGCCCCGGGACTCGTGGGGGCACAGATACGCAGTATTTT
-,TRBV20-1,TRBJ2-7,-,CSARDPPGQTPYEQYF,TGCAGTGCTAGAGATCCCCCCGGACAGACTCCCTACGAGCAGTACTTC
-,TRBV6-5,TRBJ2-2,few,CASSYSMTGGTGELFF,TGTGCCAGCAGTTACTCGATGACTGGGGGAACCGGGGAGCTGTTTTTT
-,TRBV4-2,TRBJ2-5,-,CASSHGELEETQYF,TGTGCCAGCAGCCACGGGGAACTGGAAGAGACCCAGTACTTC
TRBD2,TRBV20-1,TRBJ2-7,-,CSAKQREGSYEQYF,TGCAGTGCTAAACAGCGGGAGGGGTCCTACGAGCAGTACTTC
-,TRBV4-3,TRBJ2-7,many,CASSPERAVYEQYF,TGCGCCAGCAGCCCAGAGCGGGCCGTCTACGAGCAGTACTTC
TRBD2,TRBV7-6,TRBJ2-7,-,CASSSSLAGEYEQYF,TGTGCCAGCAGCTCAAGCCTAGCGGGGGAATACGAGCAGTACTTC
TRBD2,TRBV10-3,TRBJ2-5,few,CAITGGLGETQYF,TGTGCCATCACGGGGGGGCTCGGAGAGACCCAGTACTTC
TRBD1,TRBV4-1,TRBJ2-7,many,CASSPTGDSYEQYF,TGCGCCAGCAGCCCGACAGGGGACTCCTACGAGCAGTACTTC
-,TRBV5-1,TRBJ2-2,-,CASSLSATNTGELFF,TGCGCCAGCAGCTTGTCCGCAACGAACACCGGGGAGCTGTTTTTT
TRBD2,TRBV11-3,TRBJ2-4,-,CASSSRLAGDSREENIQYF,TGTGCCAGCAGCTCCCGACTAGCTGGAGACTCAAGGGAAGAAAACATTCAGTACTTC
TRBD1,TRBV24-1,TRBJ1-1,-,CATSDRQGNTEAFF,TGTGCCACCAGTGATCGACAGGGGAACACTGAAGCTTTCTTT
-,TRBV18,TRBJ2-3,few,CASSPSGGVWADTQYF,TGTGCCAGCTCGCCCTCCGGCGGGGTTTGGGCAGATACGCAGTATTTT
-,TRBV11-3,TRBJ2-1,few,CASSLGGGQPSSYNEQFF,TGTGCCAGCAGCTTAGGCGGGGGCCAACCCAGCTCCTACAATGAGCAGTTCTTC
TRBD1,TRBV11-2,TRBJ2-5,-,CASSLGPGQGRETQYF,TGTGCCAGCAGCTTAGGGCCGGGACAGGGGAGAGAGACCCAGTACTTC
-,TRBV25-1,TRBJ1-3,few,CASDGGSGNTIYF,TGTGCCAGCGATGGGGGCTCTGGAAACACCATATATTTT
TRBD2,TRBV5-1,TRBJ2-3,-,CASRHGGSFAGGTDTQYF,TGCGCCAGCAGGCACGGAGGGTCATTCGCGGGAGGCACAGATACGCAGTATTTT
-,TRBV4-3,TRBJ2-7,-,CASSQDRRPEGEQYF,TGCGCCAGCAGCCAAGATAGGCGTCCCGAGGGTGAGCAGTACTTC
TRBD1,TRBV12-3/TRBV12-4,TRBJ1-6,-,CASSLGQGANSPLHF,TGTGCCAGCAGTCTGGGACAGGGGGCCAATTCACCCCTCCACTTT
-,TRBV12-3/TRBV12-4,TRBJ1-5,-,CASTHSFVTDSNQPQHF,TGTGCCAGCACCCACTCCTTCGTGACAGATAGCAATCAGCCCCAGCATTTT
-,TRBV2,TRBJ2-7,few,CASSETPPYEQYF,TGTGCCAGCAGTGAGACGCCCCCCTACGAGCAGTACTTC
TRBD2,TRBV16,TRBJ2-7,-,CASSPRGGMNEQYF,TGTGCCAGCAGCCCCCGGGGGGGGATGAACGAGCAGTACTTC
-,TRBV29-1,TRBJ2-1,-,CSAHLSHRRDEQFF,TGCAGCGCCCATCTAAGTCATAGACGGGATGAGCAGTTCTTC
-,TRBV7-9,TRBJ1-1,few,CASSSDTNTEAFF,TGTGCCAGCAGCTCAGACACCAACACTGAAGCTTTCTTT
TRBD1,TRBV5-1,TRBJ1-3,-,CASSLTGTEGNTIYF,TGCGCCAGCAGCCTGACCGGGACAGAAGGAAACACCATATATTTT